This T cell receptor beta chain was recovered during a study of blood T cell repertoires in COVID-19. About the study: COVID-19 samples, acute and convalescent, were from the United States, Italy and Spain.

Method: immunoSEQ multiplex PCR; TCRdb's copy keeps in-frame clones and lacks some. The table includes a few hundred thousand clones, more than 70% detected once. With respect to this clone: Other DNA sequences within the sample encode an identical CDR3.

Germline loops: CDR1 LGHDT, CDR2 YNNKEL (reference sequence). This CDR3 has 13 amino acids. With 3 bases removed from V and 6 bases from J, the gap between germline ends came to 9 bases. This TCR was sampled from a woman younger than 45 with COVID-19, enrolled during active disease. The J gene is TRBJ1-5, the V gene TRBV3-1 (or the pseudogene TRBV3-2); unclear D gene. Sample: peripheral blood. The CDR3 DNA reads TGTGCCAGCAGCCAGGGCGTGGGTCAGCCCCAGCATTTT. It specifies CASSQGVGQPQHF.